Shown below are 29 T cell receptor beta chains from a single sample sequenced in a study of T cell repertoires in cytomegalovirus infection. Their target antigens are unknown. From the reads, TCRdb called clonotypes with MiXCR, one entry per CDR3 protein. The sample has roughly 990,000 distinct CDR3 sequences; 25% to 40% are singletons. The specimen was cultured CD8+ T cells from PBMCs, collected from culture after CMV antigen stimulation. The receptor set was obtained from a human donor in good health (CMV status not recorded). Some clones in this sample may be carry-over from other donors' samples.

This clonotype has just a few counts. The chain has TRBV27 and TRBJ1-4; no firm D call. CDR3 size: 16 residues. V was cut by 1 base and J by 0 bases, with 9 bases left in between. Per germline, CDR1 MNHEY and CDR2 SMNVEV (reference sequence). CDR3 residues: CASSLYAPTTNEKLFF. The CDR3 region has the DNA TGTGCCAGCAGTTTATACGCCCCAACAACTAATGAAAAACTGTTTTTT.

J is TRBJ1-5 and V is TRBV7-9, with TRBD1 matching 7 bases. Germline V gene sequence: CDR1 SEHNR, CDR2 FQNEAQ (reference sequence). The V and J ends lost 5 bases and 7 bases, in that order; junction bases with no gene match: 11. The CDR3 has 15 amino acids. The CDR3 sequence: CASSHDRDEKQPQHF. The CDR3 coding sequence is TGTGCCAGCAGCCACGACAGGGATGAGAAACAGCCCCAGCATTTT. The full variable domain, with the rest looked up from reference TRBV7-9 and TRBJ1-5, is DTGVSQNPRHKITKRGQNVTFRCDPISEHNRLYWYRQTLGQGPEFLTYFQNEAQLEKSRLLSDRFSAERPKGSFSTLEIQRTEQGDSAMYLCASSHDRDEKQPQHFGDGTRLSIL.

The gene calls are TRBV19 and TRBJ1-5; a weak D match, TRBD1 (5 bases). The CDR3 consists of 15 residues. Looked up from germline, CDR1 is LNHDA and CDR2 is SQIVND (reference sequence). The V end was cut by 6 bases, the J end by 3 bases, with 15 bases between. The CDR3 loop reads CASRTRQSLNQPQHF. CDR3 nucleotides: TGTGCCAGTAGGACAAGACAGAGCCTCAATCAGCCCCAGCATTTT.

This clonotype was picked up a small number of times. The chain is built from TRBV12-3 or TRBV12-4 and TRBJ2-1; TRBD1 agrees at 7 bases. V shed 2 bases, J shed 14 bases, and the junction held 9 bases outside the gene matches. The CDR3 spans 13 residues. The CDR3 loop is CASSLRTGVSKFF. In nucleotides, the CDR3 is TGTGCCAGCAGTTTACGGACAGGTGTATCGAAGTTCTTC.

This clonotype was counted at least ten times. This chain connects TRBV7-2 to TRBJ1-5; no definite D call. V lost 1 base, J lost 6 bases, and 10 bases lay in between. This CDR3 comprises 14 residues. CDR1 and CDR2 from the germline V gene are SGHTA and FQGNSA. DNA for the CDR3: TGTGCCAGCAGCTTAGGACCTTATAGTCAGCCCCAGCATTTT. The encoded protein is CASSLGPYSQPQHF.

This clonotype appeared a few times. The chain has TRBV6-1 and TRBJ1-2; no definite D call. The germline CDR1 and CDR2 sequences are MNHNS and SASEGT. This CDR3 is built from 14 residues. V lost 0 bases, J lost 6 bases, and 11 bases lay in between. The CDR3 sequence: CASSEAEWVNGYTF. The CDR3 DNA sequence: TGTGCCAGCAGTGAAGCGGAGTGGGTAAATGGCTACACCTTC.

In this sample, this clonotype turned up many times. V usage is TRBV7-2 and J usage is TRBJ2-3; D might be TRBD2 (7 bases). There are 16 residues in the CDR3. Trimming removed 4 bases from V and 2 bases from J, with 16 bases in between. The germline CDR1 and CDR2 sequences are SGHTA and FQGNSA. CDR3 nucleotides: TGTGCCAGCAGCTGGGGGGGGGGCCCCCTCACAGATACGCAGTATTTT. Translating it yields CASSWGGGPLTDTQYF.

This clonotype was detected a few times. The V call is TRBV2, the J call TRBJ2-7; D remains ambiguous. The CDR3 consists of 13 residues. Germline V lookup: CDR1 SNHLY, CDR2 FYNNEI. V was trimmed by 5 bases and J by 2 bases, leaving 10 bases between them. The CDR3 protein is CASSSRRPYEQYV. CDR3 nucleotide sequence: TGTGCCAGCAGTTCCCGACGGCCCTACGAGCAGTACGTC.

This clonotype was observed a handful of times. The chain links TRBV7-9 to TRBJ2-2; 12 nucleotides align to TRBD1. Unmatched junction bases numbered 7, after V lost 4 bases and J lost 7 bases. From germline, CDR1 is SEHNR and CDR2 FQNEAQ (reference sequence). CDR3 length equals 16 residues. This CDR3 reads CASSSGQGAVDGELFF. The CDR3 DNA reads TGTGCCAGCAGCTCGGGACAGGGGGCGGTCGACGGGGAGCTGTTTTTT.

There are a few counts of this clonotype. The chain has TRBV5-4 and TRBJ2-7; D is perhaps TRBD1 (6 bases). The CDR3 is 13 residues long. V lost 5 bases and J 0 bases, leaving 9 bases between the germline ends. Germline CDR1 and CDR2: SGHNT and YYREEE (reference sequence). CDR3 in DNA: TGTGCCAGCAGGGACAGTAACTCCTACGAGCAGTACTTC. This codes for CASRDSNSYEQYF.

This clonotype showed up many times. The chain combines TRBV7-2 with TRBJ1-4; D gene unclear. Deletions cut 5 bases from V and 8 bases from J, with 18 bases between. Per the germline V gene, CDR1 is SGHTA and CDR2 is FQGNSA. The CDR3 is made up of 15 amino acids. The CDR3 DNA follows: TGTGCCAGCAGCCGTTTCGGGGAGCGGTTCGAAAAACTGTTTTTT. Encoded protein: CASSRFGERFEKLFF.

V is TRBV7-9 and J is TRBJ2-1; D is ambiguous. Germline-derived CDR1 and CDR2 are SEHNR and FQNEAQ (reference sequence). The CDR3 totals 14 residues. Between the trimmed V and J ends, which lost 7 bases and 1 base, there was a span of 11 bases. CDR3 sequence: CASTKTPSYNEQFF. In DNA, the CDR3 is TGTGCCAGCACCAAGACACCTTCCTACAATGAGCAGTTCTTC. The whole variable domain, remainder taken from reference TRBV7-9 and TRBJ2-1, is DTGVSQNPRHKITKRGQNVTFRCDPISEHNRLYWYRQTLGQGPEFLTYFQNEAQLEKSRLLSDRFSAERPKGSFSTLEIQRTEQGDSAMYLCASTKTPSYNEQFFGPGTRLTVL.

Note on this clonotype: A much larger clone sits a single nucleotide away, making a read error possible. This CDR3 reads CVSSLDGKFTEAFF. The CDR3 nucleotides read TGTGTCAGCAGCTTAGATGGCAAATTCACTGAAGCTTTCTTT. The chain is built from TRBV7-9 and TRBJ1-1; D unclear. The CDR3 sequence is 14 residues long. Germline V CDR1 and CDR2: SEHNR, FQNEAQ (reference sequence).

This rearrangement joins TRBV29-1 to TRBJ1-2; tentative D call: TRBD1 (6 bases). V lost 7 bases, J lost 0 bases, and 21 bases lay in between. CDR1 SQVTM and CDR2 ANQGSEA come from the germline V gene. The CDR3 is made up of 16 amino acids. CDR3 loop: CSALGYAGQANYGYTF. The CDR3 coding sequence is TGCAGCGCCCTGGGCTACGCGGGACAAGCTAACTATGGCTACACCTTC.

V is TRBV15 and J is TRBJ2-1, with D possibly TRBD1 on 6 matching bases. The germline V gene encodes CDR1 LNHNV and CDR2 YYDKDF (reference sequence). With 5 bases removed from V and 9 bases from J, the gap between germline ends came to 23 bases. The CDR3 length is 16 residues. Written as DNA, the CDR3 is TGTGCCACCAGCCCCCTACAGGGCCCATGGTATTTTGAGCAGTTCTTC. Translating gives CATSPLQGPWYFEQFF.

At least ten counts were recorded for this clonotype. The CDR3 sequence is CASSFHRVRSPYGYTF. CDR3 nucleotide sequence: TGTGCCAGCAGTTTTCATCGGGTCAGATCCCCGTATGGCTACACCTTC. The gene calls are TRBV12-3 or TRBV12-4 and TRBJ1-2; D gene ambiguous. This CDR3 region has 16 residues. V dropped 3 bases and J dropped 5 bases, with 19 bases sitting between them.

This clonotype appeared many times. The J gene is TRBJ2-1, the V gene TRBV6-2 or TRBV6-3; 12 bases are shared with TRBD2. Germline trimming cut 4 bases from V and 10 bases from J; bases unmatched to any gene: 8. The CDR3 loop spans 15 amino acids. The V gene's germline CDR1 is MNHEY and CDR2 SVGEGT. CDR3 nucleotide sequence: TGTGCCAGCAGTTTATTTCCTAGCGGGGGGGCCGAGCAGTTCTTC. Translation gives CASSLFPSGGAEQFF.

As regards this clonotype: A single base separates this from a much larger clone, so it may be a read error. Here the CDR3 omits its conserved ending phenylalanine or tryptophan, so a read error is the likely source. CDR3 nucleotide sequence: TGTGCCAGCAGCTTAAAAGGGGCTAACTATGGCTACACCATC. It translates to CASSLKGANYGYTI. V usage is TRBV7-4 and J usage is TRBJ1-2; TRBD1 might be the D (5 bases). Germline V CDR1 and CDR2: SGHVT, SQSDAQ. This CDR3 spans 14 amino acids. The V end lost 2 bases, the J end lost 0 bases, and 7 bases lay between the germline ends.

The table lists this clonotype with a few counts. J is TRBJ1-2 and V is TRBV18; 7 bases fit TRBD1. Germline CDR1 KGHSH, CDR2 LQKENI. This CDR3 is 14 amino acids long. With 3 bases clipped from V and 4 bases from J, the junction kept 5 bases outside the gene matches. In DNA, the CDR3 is TGTGCCAGCTCACCTCTGGGACAGACCTATGGCTACACCTTC. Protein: CASSPLGQTYGYTF. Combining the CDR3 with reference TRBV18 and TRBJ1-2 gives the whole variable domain NAGVMQNPRHLVRRRGQEARLRCSPMKGHSHVYWYRQLPEEGLKFMVYLQKENIIDESGMPKERFSAEFPKEGPSILRIQQVVRGDSAAYFCASSPLGQTYGYTFGSGTRLTVV.

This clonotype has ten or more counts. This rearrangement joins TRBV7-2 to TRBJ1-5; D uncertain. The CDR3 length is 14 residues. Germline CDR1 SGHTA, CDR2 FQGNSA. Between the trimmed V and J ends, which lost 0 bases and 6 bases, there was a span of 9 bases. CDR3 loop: CASSLAGEGQPQHF. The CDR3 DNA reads TGTGCCAGCAGCTTAGCCGGGGAAGGTCAGCCCCAGCATTTT.

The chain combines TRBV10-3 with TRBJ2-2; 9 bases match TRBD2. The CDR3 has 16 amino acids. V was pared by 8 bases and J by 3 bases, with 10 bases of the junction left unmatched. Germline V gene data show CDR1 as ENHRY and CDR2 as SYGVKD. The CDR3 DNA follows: TGTGCCATCTACGAGCGGGGGGCGGTTGACACCGGGGAGCTGTTTTTT. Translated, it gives CAIYERGAVDTGELFF.

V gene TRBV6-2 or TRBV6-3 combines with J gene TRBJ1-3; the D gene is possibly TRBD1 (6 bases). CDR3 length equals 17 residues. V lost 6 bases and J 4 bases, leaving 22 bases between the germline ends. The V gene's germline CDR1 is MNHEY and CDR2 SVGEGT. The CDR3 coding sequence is TGTGCCAGCAGCCGTCCACCCTTGGGGGCGCCGGGAAACACCATATATTTT. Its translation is CASSRPPLGAPGNTIYF.

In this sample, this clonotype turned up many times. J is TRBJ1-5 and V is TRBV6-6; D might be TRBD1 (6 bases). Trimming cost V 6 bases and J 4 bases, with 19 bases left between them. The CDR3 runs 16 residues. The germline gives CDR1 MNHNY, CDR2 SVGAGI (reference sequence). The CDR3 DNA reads TGTGCCAGCAGCCAAGGGGACATATGGGGAAATCAGCCCCAGCATTTT. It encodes CASSQGDIWGNQPQHF.

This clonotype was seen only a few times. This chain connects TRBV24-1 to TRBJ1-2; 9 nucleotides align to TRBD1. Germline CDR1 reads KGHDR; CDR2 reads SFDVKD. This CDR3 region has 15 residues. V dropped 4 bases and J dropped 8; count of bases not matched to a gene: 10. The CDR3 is CATSEPGTGTEGYTF. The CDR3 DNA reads TGTGCCACCAGTGAACCCGGGACAGGGACTGAGGGCTACACCTTC.

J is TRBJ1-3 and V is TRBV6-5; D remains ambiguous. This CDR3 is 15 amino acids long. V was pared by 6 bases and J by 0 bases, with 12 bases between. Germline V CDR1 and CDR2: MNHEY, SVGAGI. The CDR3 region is CASREQTYSGNTIYF. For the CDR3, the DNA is TGTGCCAGCAGGGAACAGACCTACTCTGGAAACACCATATATTTT.

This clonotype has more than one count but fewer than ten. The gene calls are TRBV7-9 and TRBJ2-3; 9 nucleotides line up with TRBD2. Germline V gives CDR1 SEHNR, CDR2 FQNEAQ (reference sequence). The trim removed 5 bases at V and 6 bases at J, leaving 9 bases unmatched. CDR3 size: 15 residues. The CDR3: CASSTQTSGRDTQYF. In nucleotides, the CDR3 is TGTGCCAGCAGCACCCAGACTAGCGGCCGCGATACGCAGTATTTT.

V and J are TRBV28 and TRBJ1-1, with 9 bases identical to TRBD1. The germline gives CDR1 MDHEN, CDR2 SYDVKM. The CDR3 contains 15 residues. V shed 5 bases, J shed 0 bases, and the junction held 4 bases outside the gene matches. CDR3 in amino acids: CASSRTGEVNTEAFF. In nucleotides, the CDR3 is TGTGCCAGCAGTCGGACAGGGGAAGTGAACACTGAAGCTTTCTTT.

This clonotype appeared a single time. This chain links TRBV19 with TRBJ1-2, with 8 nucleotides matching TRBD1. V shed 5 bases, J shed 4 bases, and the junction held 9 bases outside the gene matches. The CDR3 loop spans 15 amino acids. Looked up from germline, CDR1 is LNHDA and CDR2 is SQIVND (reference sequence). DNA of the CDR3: TGTGCCAGTAGTCCTGGCGGACAGGGTGGCTATGGCTACACCTTC. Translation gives CASSPGGQGGYGYTF.

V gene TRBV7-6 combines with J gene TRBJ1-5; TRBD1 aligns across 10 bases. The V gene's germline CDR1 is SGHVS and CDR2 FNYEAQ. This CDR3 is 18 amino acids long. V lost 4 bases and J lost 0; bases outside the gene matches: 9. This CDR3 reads CASSSGQGRTYSNQPQHF. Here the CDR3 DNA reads TGTGCCAGCAGCTCGGGACAGGGGCGCACTTATAGCAATCAGCCCCAGCATTTT.